These T cell receptor beta chains were read from a single sample in a study of radiotherapy plus CTLA-4 blockade in lung cancer. Sequencing was performed with immunoSEQ multiplex PCR; in TCRdb, only in-frame clones are kept and a portion is missing. This table has 55,000 or so clones, 82% appearing once. The specimen was peripheral blood, collected from a patient treated with radiotherapy plus ipilimumab. These receptors were collected from a human donor with non-small cell lung cancer whose response to radiotherapy plus ipilimumab could not be evaluated. The CDR3 runs from the conserved cysteine through the conserved F or W. Fields, in order: V gene, clone size, D gene, J gene, CDR3 DNA, CDR3 protein. The D gene is left open where the match is weak. Not all rows give a size; the values are once, few, many and, for expanded clones, a class.

>TRBV2|.|TRBD2|TRBJ2-5
TGTGCCAGCAGTGATGGAGCGGGAGTTGTAGAGACCCAGTACTTC
CASSDGAGVVETQYF
>TRBV10-1|.|TRBD2|TRBJ2-1
TGCGCCAGCAGTGAGTCTCAGTCCCTAGCGGGAGTCAATGAGCAGTTCTTC
CASSESQSLAGVNEQFF
>TRBV4-3|.|.|TRBJ1-2
TGCGCCAGCAGCCAAGACAACGAACAGGGCAGCTACACCTTC
CASSQDNEQGSYTF
>TRBV6-4|.|.|TRBJ1-2
TGTGCCAGCAGTGACCAGCCGGACAGTTATGGTGGCTACACCTTC
CASSDQPDSYGGYTF
>TRBV7-9|.|TRBD1|TRBJ1-4
TGTGCCAGCAGCCCTCGGACAGGCAAGAATGAAAAACTGTTTTTT
CASSPRTGKNEKLFF
>TRBV28|.|TRBD1|TRBJ2-3
TGTGCCAGCAGTTTATCTGGACAGGGCAACACAGATACGCAGTATTTT
CASSLSGQGNTDTQYF
>TRBV11-2|.|.|TRBJ2-7
TGTGCCAGCCGATCCATGAGCGGATTCAGCTCCTACGAGCAGTACTTC
CASRSMSGFSSYEQYF
>TRBV7-9|.|TRBD1|TRBJ1-2
TGTGCCAGCCGGGGACAGGCCAACTATGGCTACACCTTC
CASRGQANYGYTF
>TRBV18|.|TRBD2|TRBJ2-5
TGTGCCAGCTCACCAAGGCGGGAGGGCCGAGAGACCCAGTACTTC
CASSPRREGRETQYF
>TRBV7-9|once|.|TRBJ1-1
TGTGCCAGCAGCACCACGGAGGGCAAAGCTTTCTTT
CASSTTEGKAFF
>TRBV5-5|.|TRBD2|TRBJ2-3
TGTGCCAGCAGCTCCCCTAGCGGGGTGAAAGATACGCAGTATTTT
CASSSPSGVKDTQYF
>TRBV7-2|few|TRBD2|TRBJ2-7
TGTGCCAGCAGCTTGGGGCGGGGGGGCCGAAATATTTACGAGCAGTACTTC
CASSLGRGGRNIYEQYF
>TRBV6-5|.|TRBD1|TRBJ1-2
TGTGCCAGCAGACGACAGGGAAGTGACTATGGCTACACCTTC
CASRRQGSDYGYTF
>TRBV7-2|.|TRBD2|TRBJ2-5
TGTGCCAGCAGCTTGTTCCCGCGGGGGAGGAGAGAGACCCAGTACTTC
CASSLFPRGRRETQYF
>TRBV6-4|.|TRBD1|TRBJ1-5
TGTGCCAGCAGCCCCGGGACAGGGGGCACTCAGCCCCAGCATTTT
CASSPGTGGTQPQHF
>TRBV15|.|.|TRBJ2-7
TGTGCCACCAGAGGGGGGGGGACTACCTACGAGCAGTACTTC
CATRGGGTTYEQYF
>TRBV5-4|once|TRBD1|TRBJ2-1
TGTGCCAGCAGCCGGGACAGCTTCTCCTACAATGAGCAGTTCTTC
CASSRDSFSYNEQFF
>TRBV5-5|few|.|TRBJ1-2
TGTGCCAGCAGCTTGGAGGGGAATAGTGGCTACACCTTC
CASSLEGNSGYTF
>TRBV6-1|.|.|TRBJ1-1
TGTGCCAGCAGTGGGGGGGTGGAAACTGAAGCTTTCTTT
CASSGGVETEAFF
>TRBV19|.|.|TRBJ1-5
TGTGCCAGTAGTATAGCAGGCAATCAGCCCCAGCATTTT
CASSIAGNQPQHF
>TRBV28|.|.|TRBJ2-1
TGTGCCAGCAGTCCCAGGGAAACCTACAATGAGCAGTTCTTC
CASSPRETYNEQFF
>TRBV9|.|.|TRBJ2-3
TGTGCCAGCAGCGTAGGGTGGGGGGGCCTCCCAGATACGCAGTATTTT
CASSVGWGGLPDTQYF
>TRBV5-5|.|.|TRBJ1-2
TGTGCCAGCAGCGCGACAGTATCTAATCTCTACACCTTC
CASSATVSNLYTF
>TRBV7-2|.|TRBD2|TRBJ2-3
TGTGCCAGTGGCTGGCGGGGGTACACAGATACGCAGTATTTT
CASGWRGYTDTQYF
>TRBV29-1|few|.|TRBJ1-5
TGCAGCGTCCGCATGGGGGGTGGCAATCAGCCCCAGCATTTT
CSVRMGGGNQPQHF
>TRBV10-3|.|.|TRBJ2-4
TGTGCCATCAGTGAGACAGGGTGGGAAGCCAAAAACATTCAGTACTTC
CAISETGWEAKNIQYF
>TRBV9|once|.|TRBJ2-2
TGTGCCAGCAGCGTTCAGAACACCGGGGAGCTGTTTTTT
CASSVQNTGELFF
>TRBV14|.|.|TRBJ1-2
TGTGCCAGCAGCCGGATCAGGGGCCGCACGGGTGGCTACACCTTC
CASSRIRGRTGGYTF
>TRBV4-3|.|TRBD1|TRBJ1-2
TGCGCCAGCAGCCAACAACAGGGGGCAGGGAGCTATGGCTACACCTTC
CASSQQQGAGSYGYTF
>TRBV6-5|.|.|TRBJ1-4
TGTGCCAGCAGTTACTCGCCAGGGAAACATGAAAAACTGTTTTTT
CASSYSPGKHEKLFF
>TRBV7-9|few|TRBD2|TRBJ2-7
TGTGCCAGCAGCTTTGGGACTAGCGGTTACGAGCAGTACTTC
CASSFGTSGYEQYF
>TRBV5-4|.|TRBD1|TRBJ2-7
TGTGCCAGCAGCCCTCGACAGGGGGCCTACGAGCAGTACTTC
CASSPRQGAYEQYF
>TRBV5-4|.|TRBD2|TRBJ2-3
TGTGCCAGCAGCTTCACTGCTAGCGGGGGGGCCTTAGATACGCAGTATTTT
CASSFTASGGALDTQYF
>TRBV29-1|.|.|TRBJ1-5
TGCAGCGTTGGTGGGGGGGATAATCAGCCCCAGCATTTT
CSVGGGDNQPQHF
>TRBV28|.|TRBD2|TRBJ2-1
TGTGCCAGCAGTTTGACTAGCGGGGGGCTTAAGTTCTTC
CASSLTSGGLKFF
>TRBV19|.|TRBD1|TRBJ1-2
TGTGCCAGTAGTACCGGGACAGGGGGCGGGAAGTATGGCTACACCTTC
CASSTGTGGGKYGYTF
>TRBV7-9|.|.|TRBJ1-6
TGTGCCAGCATCGAATCGCGCAACTATAATTCACCCCTCCACTTT
CASIESRNYNSPLHF
>TRBV11-2|.|TRBD2|TRBJ2-1
TGTGCCAGCAGCCAGGGCCAACGGGGGGGCCGGGGAAATGAGCAGTTCTTC
CASSQGQRGGRGNEQFF
>TRBV5-4|few|.|TRBJ2-5
TGTGCCAGCAGTTTGGACGAAGCGGGGACCCAGTACTTC
CASSLDEAGTQYF
>TRBV18|.|.|TRBJ2-7
TGTGCCAGCTCACCAGGAGGATACGAGCAGTACTTC
CASSPGGYEQYF
>TRBV7-9|.|TRBD2|TRBJ2-3
TGTGCCAGCAGCCTTAGCGGGGGGGCCACAGATACGCAGTATTTT
CASSLSGGATDTQYF
>TRBV7-2|.|TRBD2|TRBJ2-7
TGTGCCAGCAGCGTCTCCGGGACTAGCGAGGCTTACGAGCAGTACTTC
CASSVSGTSEAYEQYF
>TRBV27|.|.|TRBJ2-7
TGTGCCAGCAGTTCCCCTTTGGACAGCTACGAGCAGTACTTC
CASSSPLDSYEQYF
>TRBV19|.|TRBD2|TRBJ2-1
TGTGCCAGTACGACTAGCGGGAGAGTTGGTGAGCAGTTCTTC
CASTTSGRVGEQFF
>TRBV4-3|few|TRBD1|TRBJ1-1
TGCGCCAGCGGCTTCGGGACAGCGACGAACACTGAAGCTTTCTTT
CASGFGTATNTEAFF